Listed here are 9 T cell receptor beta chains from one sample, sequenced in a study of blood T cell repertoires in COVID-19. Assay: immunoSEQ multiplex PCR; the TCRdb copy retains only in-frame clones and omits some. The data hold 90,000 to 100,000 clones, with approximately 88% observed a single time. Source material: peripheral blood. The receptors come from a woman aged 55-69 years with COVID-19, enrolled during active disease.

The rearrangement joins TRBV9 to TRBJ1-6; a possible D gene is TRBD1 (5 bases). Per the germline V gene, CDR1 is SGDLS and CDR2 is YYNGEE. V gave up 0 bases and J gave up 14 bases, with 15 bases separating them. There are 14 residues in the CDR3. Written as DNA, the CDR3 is TGTGCCAGCAGCGTAGGGATCGAAGGGGCAACCCTCCACTTT. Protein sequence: CASSVGIEGATLHF.

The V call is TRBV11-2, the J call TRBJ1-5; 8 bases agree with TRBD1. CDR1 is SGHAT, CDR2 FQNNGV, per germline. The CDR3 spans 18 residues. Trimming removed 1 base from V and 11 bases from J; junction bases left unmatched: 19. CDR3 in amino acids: CASSLAPETGAAARAQHF. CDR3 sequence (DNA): TGTGCCAGCAGCTTAGCCCCTGAGACAGGGGCCGCAGCACGGGCCCAGCATTTT.

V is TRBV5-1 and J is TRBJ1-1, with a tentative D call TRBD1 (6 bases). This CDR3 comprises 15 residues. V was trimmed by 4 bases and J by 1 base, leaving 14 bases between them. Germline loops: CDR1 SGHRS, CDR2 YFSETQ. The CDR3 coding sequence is TGCGCCAGCAGCAGGGGTGAGACAGGGAACACTGAAGCTTTCTTT. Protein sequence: CASSRGETGNTEAFF.

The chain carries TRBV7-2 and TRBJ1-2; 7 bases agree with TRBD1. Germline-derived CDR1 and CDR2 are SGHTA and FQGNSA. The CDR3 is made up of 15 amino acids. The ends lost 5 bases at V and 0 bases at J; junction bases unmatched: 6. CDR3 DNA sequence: TGTGCCAGCAGCACACGGGACAGAGCTAACTATGGCTACACCTTC. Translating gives CASSTRDRANYGYTF.

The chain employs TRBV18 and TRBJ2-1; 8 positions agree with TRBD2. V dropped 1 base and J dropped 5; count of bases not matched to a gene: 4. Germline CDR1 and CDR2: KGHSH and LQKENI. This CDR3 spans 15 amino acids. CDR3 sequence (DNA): TGTGCCAGCTCACCACTGGGCGGGGGGAACAATGAGCAGTTCTTC. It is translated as CASSPLGGGNNEQFF. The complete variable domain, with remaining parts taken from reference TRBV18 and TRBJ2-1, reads NAGVMQNPRHLVRRRGQEARLRCSPMKGHSHVYWYRQLPEEGLKFMVYLQKENIIDESGMPKERFSAEFPKEGPSILRIQQVVRGDSAAYFCASSPLGGGNNEQFFGPGTRLTVL.

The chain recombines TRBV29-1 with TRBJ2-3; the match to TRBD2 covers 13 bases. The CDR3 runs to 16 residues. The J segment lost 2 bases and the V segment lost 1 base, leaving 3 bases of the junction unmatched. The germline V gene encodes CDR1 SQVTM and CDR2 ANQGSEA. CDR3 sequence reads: CSVEVGLAGLTDTQYF. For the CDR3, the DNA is TGCAGCGTTGAAGTGGGACTAGCGGGGCTCACAGATACGCAGTATTTT.

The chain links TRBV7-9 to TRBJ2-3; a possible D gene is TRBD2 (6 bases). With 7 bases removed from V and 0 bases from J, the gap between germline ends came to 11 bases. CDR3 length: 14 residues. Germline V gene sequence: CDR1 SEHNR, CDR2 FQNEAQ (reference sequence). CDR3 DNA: TGTGCCAGCACGGAGGAGGGGAGCACAGATACGCAGTATTTT. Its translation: CASTEEGSTDTQYF.

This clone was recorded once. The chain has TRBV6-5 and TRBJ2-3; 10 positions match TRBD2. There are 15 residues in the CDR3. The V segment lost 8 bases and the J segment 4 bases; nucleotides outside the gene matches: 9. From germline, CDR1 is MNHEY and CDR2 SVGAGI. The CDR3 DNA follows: TGTGCCAGCGGAAGCGGGGGGGCGGGGGCAGATACGCAGTATTTT. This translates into CASGSGGAGADTQYF.

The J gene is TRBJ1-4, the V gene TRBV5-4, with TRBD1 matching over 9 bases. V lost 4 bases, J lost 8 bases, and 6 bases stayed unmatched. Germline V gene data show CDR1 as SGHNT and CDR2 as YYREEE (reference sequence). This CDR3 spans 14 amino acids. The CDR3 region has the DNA TGTGCCAGCAGCCTACAGGGGGCAAAGGAAAAACTGTTTTTT. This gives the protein CASSLQGAKEKLFF.